The T cell receptor beta chain under discussion was sequenced for a study of T cell changes during pregnancy in multiple sclerosis. Measured with immunoSEQ multiplex PCR; TCRdb has only the in-frame clones, and not every one. The sample contains about 100,000 clones, more than 90% of which appear only once. V was shortened by 5 bases and J by 7 bases, with 18 bases between the two germline ends. The V gene's germline CDR1 is SGHVS and CDR2 FQNEAQ. CDR3 length: 15 amino acids. The TCR comes from a female donor with multiple sclerosis, enrolled in a pregnancy study. The sequenced sample was peripheral blood, obtained in the second trimester of pregnancy. The chain is built from TRBV7-8 and TRBJ1-5, with D perhaps matching TRBD1 (6 bases). CDR3 sequence reads: CASSPTTAGEQPQHF. The CDR3 DNA reads as TGTGCCAGCAGCCCTACGACGGCAGGGGAACAGCCCCAGCATTTT.